Listed here is a single TCR beta chain. What it recognizes is unknown. This record belongs to a study of shared clonotypes between healthy human individuals. Study as a whole: Plates per donor: three CD4 naive, three CD4 memory, two CD8 naive, one CD8 memory. Study-level points and caveats: Around 5% was the fraction of naive CD4 clonotypes found shared across a few donors.

CDR1 is SGHTA and CDR2 is FQGNSA in the germline V gene. The V end lost 2 bases, the J end lost 0 bases, and 6 bases lay between the germline ends. This CDR3 comprises 14 residues. For each subset, genomic DNA was distributed in equal portions over several immunoSEQ plates. Profiling relied on immunoSEQ multiplex PCR, and the TCRdb table lists in-frame clones only, not all of them. This sample has approximately 700,000 clones; around four fifths occur once, and the top ten carry around 2%. All participating donors were Caucasian adults from Nashville, Tennessee. Sequencing used memory CD4+ T cells sorted from blood. Subset of the sample: CD45RA-negative fraction. This chain links TRBV7-2 with TRBJ2-3; no clear D. The clonotype comes from a woman younger than 45 in good health. The chain's CDR3 is CASSLTRSTDTQYF. CDR3 DNA: TGTGCCAGCAGCTTAACGCGGAGCACAGATACGCAGTATTTT.